Listed below are T cell receptor beta chains from one sample, sequenced in a study of blood T cell repertoires in COVID-19. Measured with immunoSEQ multiplex PCR; TCRdb has only the in-frame clones, and not every one. The data show 150,000 to 200,000 clones, with roughly 87% seen just once and about 8% held by the top ten. Sequencing was performed on peripheral blood. The receptors originated from a woman aged 55 to 70 with COVID-19, enrolled during active disease. CDR3s leave out the opening cysteine and the closing phenylalanine or tryptophan. Fields, in order: J gene, V gene, CDR3 protein.

TRBJ2-1	TRBV5-1	ASSPTPAGGSYNEQF
TRBJ2-7	TRBV4-3	ASSQELEITYEQY
TRBJ2-1	TRBV4-3	ASRAGNEQF
TRBJ1-1	TRBV19	ASSDRGFTEAF
TRBJ2-1	TRBV5-1	ASSPGNYNEQF
TRBJ1-2	TRBV5-1	ASSLALRTGIVSGYT
TRBJ1-2	TRBV6-5	ASSQRGYT
TRBJ2-7	TRBV28	ASSFSDRGQEQY
TRBJ2-3	TRBV2	ASTRRAGGLSTDTQY
TRBJ1-1	TRBV28	ASSLGTDHPTEAF
TRBJ2-3	TRBV9	ASSVVASGGSTDTQY
TRBJ2-3	TRBV6-5	ASRRQGTDTQY
TRBJ1-1	TRBV7-9	ASTQEVPWTEAF
TRBJ1-2	TRBV2	AITSRAVYGYT
TRBJ2-2	TRBV5-1	ASSRQGINLNTGELF
TRBJ2-1	TRBV29-1	SVGVAGGYNEQF
TRBJ2-3	TRBV5-1	ASSSGTRSTDTQY
TRBJ2-7	TRBV29-1	SVEAEAGTIPY
TRBJ2-1	TRBV7-9	ASSLGAGNEQF
TRBJ2-1	TRBV29-1	SAQGPFYNEQF
TRBJ2-3	TRBV7-2	ASSPYRDTQY
TRBJ2-1	TRBV5-1	ASSLRSGTSNEQF
TRBJ2-2	TRBV9	ASSVGTGTAGELF
TRBJ1-3	TRBV6-8	ATLEGNTIY
TRBJ2-1	TRBV29-1	SAVTNYNEQF
TRBJ2-1	TRBV4-2	ASSQDGLAVHNEQF
TRBJ2-1	TRBV24-1	ATSGSRGPDYNEQF
TRBJ2-5	TRBV7-8	ASSRASGQETQY
TRBJ2-2	TRBV2	ASRGLASRTGELF
TRBJ2-5	TRBV28	ASSATALKTQY
TRBJ1-5	TRBV6-5	ASRATGPQPQH
TRBJ2-5	TRBV3-1/TRBV3-2	ASSQSGSWQTQY
TRBJ1-4	TRBV3-1/TRBV3-2	ASSQVGREKLF
TRBJ2-1	TRBV4-3	ATSFAQGGIYEQF
TRBJ1-2	TRBV11-2	ASSLEQAYGYT
TRBJ2-2	TRBV6-6	ASSYDKNTGELF
TRBJ1-5	TRBV6-2/TRBV6-3	ASSLDSGYSNQPQH
TRBJ2-7	TRBV27	ASSFSLASGDYEQY
TRBJ2-2	TRBV18	ASSPLQGESTGELF
TRBJ2-1	TRBV2	ASSESRGSSYNEQF
TRBJ1-5	TRBV28	ASSPLGQGAAGNQPQH
TRBJ2-1	TRBV7-3	ASSLGSGLAGEAAEQF
TRBJ1-1	TRBV6-5	ASTSTGSAEAF